The clone carrying this T cell receptor (beta chain) has only a few counts. This sample was taken from a study of blood T cell repertoires in COVID-19. Across the study: Researchers got acute and convalescent COVID-19 samples from the United States, Italy and Spain. PBMCs, B-cell-depleted T cells, or T cells were the source of the cDNA or gDNA that made up the material.

In the study's own analysis: Estimation of nucleated cell counts was performed using reference gene primer amplification. Assay: immunoSEQ multiplex PCR; the TCRdb copy retains only in-frame clones and omits some. Clone size and the V and J calls come from that table; the DNA yielded D and trimming. This sample yields tens of thousands of clones, of which approximately 83% are seen a single time; approximately 23% belongs to the top ten. This TCR was recovered from an elderly man with active or convalescent COVID-19. The sequenced sample consisted of peripheral blood.

The CDR3 reads CASSDEAGGANEQFF. The CDR3 nucleotides are TGTGCCAGCAGTGATGAGGCCGGGGGGGCCAATGAGCAGTTCTTC. The V and J genes are TRBV2 and TRBJ2-1, with 8 bases matching TRBD2. This CDR3 contains 15 residues. Trimming cost V 3 bases and J 6 bases; bases outside gene matches: 7. The germline V gene has CDR1 SNHLY and CDR2 FYNNEI.